Listed below are T cell receptor beta chains from one sample, sequenced in a study of control samples from healthy donors and cancer patients. This table comes from immunoSEQ multiplex PCR, and its TCRdb copy is limited to in-frame clones, with some not included. The data contain around 20,000 clones, more than 80% of them singletons. The specimen was PBMCs. All receptors derive from a man in his 60s with head and neck cancer. Each CDR3 is given with its conserved first and last residue. The D gene is left open where the match is weak. The size field is filled for only some rows; it gives once, few, many or a size class.

TRBV28	TRBJ2-1	NA	NA	CASRVYNEQFF	TGTGCCAGCAGGGTTTACAATGAGCAGTTCTTC
TRBV6-1	TRBJ2-5	TRBD1	NA	CASSERARTGGVETQYF	TGTGCCAGCAGTGAAAGGGCCCGGACAGGGGGCGTGGAGACCCAGTACTTC
TRBV2	TRBJ1-4	NA	NA	CASSALTSTNEKLFF	TGTGCCAGCAGTGCCCTCACCTCAACTAATGAAAAACTGTTTTTT
TRBV7-3	TRBJ2-3	NA	NA	CASSPDSWTDTQYF	TGTGCCAGCAGTCCCGACTCCTGGACAGATACGCAGTATTTT
TRBV5-1	TRBJ2-5	NA	NA	CASGGLQETQYF	TGCGCCAGCGGGGGACTGCAAGAGACCCAGTACTTC
TRBV7-7	TRBJ2-3	NA	NA	CASSLGDHTDTQYF	TGTGCCAGCAGCTTAGGGGACCACACAGATACGCAGTATTTT
TRBV13	TRBJ1-6	TRBD1	NA	CASSFGDRGYNSPLHF	TGTGCCAGCAGCTTTGGGGACAGGGGGTATAATTCACCCCTCCACTTT
TRBV9	TRBJ2-1	NA	few	CASSPRSAYNEQFF	TGTGCCAGCAGCCCCAGAAGCGCCTACAATGAGCAGTTCTTC
TRBV5-1	TRBJ1-1	NA	NA	CASSLGPGVDTEAFF	TGCGCCAGCAGCTTGGGACCAGGGGTTGACACTGAAGCTTTCTTT
TRBV6-5	TRBJ1-4	NA	NA	CASRRDINEKLFF	TGTGCCAGCAGGAGAGATATCAATGAAAAACTGTTTTTT
TRBV6-5	TRBJ1-1	NA	NA	CASSYGGEGTEAFF	TGTGCCAGCAGTTACGGAGGGGAGGGCACTGAAGCTTTCTTT
TRBV29-1	TRBJ1-1	NA	NA	CSGVPDISSAFF	TGCAGCGGGGTACCGGACATCTCGTCAGCTTTCTTT